This paragraph reports one T cell receptor (beta chain). This clone was seen a single time. What this receptor recognizes is not known. Per-base qualities were not stored, and no clone one base away is much larger. The record originates from a study of cytomegalovirus exposure and HLA in healthy donors (dated by TCRdb to about 2017). Notes on the research overall: In an earlier analysis of approximately 500 of the donors, about 270 Gb of sequence data and 100 million or so unique TCR beta sequences from 150 million to 200 million T cells were reported. An early release that covered more than 550 HLA-typed donors contained around 300 gigabases of sequencing data and 70 million to 100 million unique TCR sequences. Of the roughly 400 genotyped donors, 81% fell in the genetic ancestry cluster associated with self-reported Caucasian donors. The study aimed to test whether cataloging public T cell receptors could reveal signatures of past pathogen exposure. Using immunosequencing, the study profiled T cell repertoires from 666 subjects and related those repertoires to cytomegalovirus serostatus. Along with the roughly 710-subject first cohort, a separate validation cohort of about 110 different subjects was used. To predict cytomegalovirus infection status, the study brought together high-throughput TCR immunosequencing, statistical association of individual TCRs with disease status, and machine learning. A later analysis re-examined previously published TCR beta repertoires from more than 600 donors and added high-resolution HLA genotyping to investigate patterns of TCR occurrence. Rather than using new phenotypic data, the later analysis identified candidate immune exposures from TCR beta sequences and from how often those sequences occurred across donors. In an earlier analysis of 587 of the donors, high-throughput TCR beta sequencing was used to judge whether each TCR beta V gene segment behaved as functional or pseudogenic. Alongside the repertoire data, information on donor age, sex, ethnicity and CMV serostatus was compiled. A later genetic analysis took genome-wide SNP genotypes for about 65% of the roughly 670 donors and used that subset as a discovery cohort. All discovery cohort repertoires had been generated on a single sequencing platform. Class I and class II HLA loci were covered by the typing at four-digit resolution. The number of typed donors differed by locus: about 620-630 for A, B, C, DRB1 and DQB1; 500 to 550 for DQA1; some 590 for DPA1; and 400 to 480 for DPB1. Four or five DR-DQ haplotypes were handled as single units for association and clustering because linkage in the cohort was strong. Among roughly 400 genotyped donors of the cohort, an average of around 240,000 unique TCR beta nucleotide sequences was sequenced per donor, of which 15% to 20% were non-productive. Overall study results and their limits: The authors suggested that the approach could potentially be generalized to other disease states and immunological phenotypes. V-gene and J-gene trimming of TCR beta chains was associated with a missense DCLRE1C variant in a later genetic analysis, and the association was replicated in an independent cohort. The classifier was reported to diagnose cytomegalovirus status with high specificity and sensitivity in both the original cohort and the validation cohort. In a later analysis, most CMV-associated TCR beta chains were found to appear HLA-restricted, with HLA associations seemingly driven largely by CMV exposure. According to a later analysis, parvovirus B19, influenza, CMV and Epstein-Barr virus appeared linked to several top co-occurrence clusters. The earlier analysis of approximately 540 of the donors excluded approximately 15 rarely observed V segments, including chromosome 9 orphons, because counts were too low. Presence/absence analyses assumed roughly uniform sequencing depth across donors, an assumption that may not hold. Linkage disequilibrium might explain the correlated functional status among segregating V segments, but an unknown experimental factor could not be excluded. A later genetic analysis reported fewer N-insertions in productive TCRs among donors in an Asian-associated ancestry cluster than the approximately 670-donor mean. A total of 150 or so TCR beta chains were listed by the study as associated with cytomegalovirus. The cohort was sequenced for TCR beta chains only, and without alpha or paired-chain data the features that could be detected were limited. The sequencing pipeline was judged likely to have produced a cluster of highly shared sequence variants as a technical artifact. Assigning TCR associations to individual alleles was difficult when HLA alleles, especially DR and DQ, strongly co-occurred. While some public TCRs were present in many individuals, most TCR sequences turned up only very rarely across donors. In vitro tests confirmed that three of the cytomegalovirus-associated TCR beta chains recognize cytomegalovirus antigens. In a later analysis, HLA-associated TCR beta chains were found to be more clonally expanded and to have lower generation probabilities than equally common non-associated chains. A further reported finding was that TCR beta sequences accurately predicted the HLA-A and HLA-B alleles for most subjects in the first cohort. For the cohort, immune exposure information was limited to CMV serostatus. Broadly in line with IMGT annotations, most TCR beta V segments showed up in productive rearrangements about 87% or about 30% of the time in an earlier analysis of 450 to 600 of the donors. Some IMGT-functional V segments, including TRBV6-2 and TRBV6-3, could not be distinguished by the 87-base-pair reads and were therefore excluded. In a later analysis, around 17,000 TCR beta sequences were associated with specific HLA alleles at a false discovery rate of 0.05. In a later analysis, TCR association rates were found to vary across HLA loci, with the most associated TCRs seen for DRB1 alleles and the fewest for HLA-C alleles. HLA typing was unavailable for some donors at each locus, so association tests used only the typed subset.

The CDR3 starts with the cysteine, ends with the phenylalanine, and has 15 residues. Only the CDR3 DNA is retained, 45 bases long and in frame from the first base. Based on the germline V gene, the CDR1 and CDR2 sequences are MNHEY and SVGAGI. Trimmed from V: 9 bases; trimmed from J: 2 bases; junction bases lacking a gene match: 9. The cohort consisted of hundreds of healthy bone marrow donors. At the time of sampling, every cohort member was nominally healthy, though immune exposures that went unrecorded were likely present. The donor was CMV seronegative and was included in the group of 352 seronegative cohort members. Every donor gave a peripheral blood sample, and the peripheral blood mononuclear cells from that sample were used for TCR beta sequencing. Genomic DNA extraction from the blood cell samples was performed with the Qiagen DNeasy Blood Extraction Kit. Receptor libraries were prepared by the immunoSEQ multiplex PCR assay. For the multiplex PCR, a mixture combining 60 forward primers for TCR Vbeta segments and 13 reverse primers for TCR Jbeta segments was used. Amplification of the CDR3 region of rearranged TCR beta genes was performed with a multiplex PCR assay on genomic DNA. The Illumina HiSeq System was used to sequence the amplified TCR beta libraries as 87-base-pair reads. The source study handled its data this way. A later analysis counted about 76 million unique TCR beta chains across the 690 or so repertoires, and around 12 million of these chains were shared by at least two donors. To remove PCR and sequencing errors, raw reads were error-corrected and collapsed into unique sequences using a nearest-neighbor algorithm that merged closely related sequences. CDR3 sequences were aligned to IMGT reference sequences to assign V, D and J gene segments. For a sequence to be retained, a match of at least six nucleotides was required to both a V gene segment and a J gene segment. A rearrangement was called productive if the CDR3 had no stop codons and remained in frame with V and J, and every other rearrangement was called non-productive. Following IMGT convention, CDR3 was defined as the stretch from the second conserved V-encoded cysteine up to the conserved J-encoded phenylalanine. Sequences without an unambiguous match to a single V gene segment were excluded from the earlier analysis of 587 of the donors. In an earlier analysis of almost 600 of the donors, a V segment was called functional when productive rearrangements were above 56.7%, and segregating when the standard deviation between donors exceeded 5%. A statistical classification framework was built for diagnosing cytomegalovirus status from the catalog of TCR beta chain sequences. A later analysis assigned V and J genes by comparing TCR nucleotide sequences with IMGT/GENE-DB human TR gene sequences. A later analysis assigned CDR3 sequences and most-parsimonious VDJ recombination scenarios with the TCRdist pipeline. A later analysis defined each TCR beta chain by its CDR3 amino acid sequence plus V-gene family, and excluded reads lacking a unique V-gene family. To address suspected cross-contamination and a sequencing artifact, a later analysis removed 592 highly shared, low-generation-probability nucleotide sequences. For each public chain, a later analysis derived a clonal expansion index from normalized ranks of inferred template counts within each repertoire. In a later analysis, generation probabilities were computed with a VDJ recombination model fitted to out-of-frame rearrangements, and the resulting probabilities were checked against IGoR. In a later analysis, hypergeometric tests were used to score TCR-TCR, TCR-HLA and TCR-CMV co-occurrence, with a repertoire-size bias correction applied to TCR pairs. False discovery rates were estimated in a later analysis by permuting HLA or CMV assignments 20 times. In a later analysis, co-occurring TCRs were grouped with DBSCAN, and TCRdist sequence similarity was added when clustering was performed within HLA-allele-positive subsets. Repertoires with fewer than 30,000 or more than 120,000 public chains were left out of co-occurrence clustering, as were four to six repertoires with anomalous nucleotide sharing. Imported from immuneACCESS, the table was reduced by TCRdb to in-frame sequences with V and J called. These copies leave out some clones; in studies compared against another copy, an unresolved V gene accounts for under half, and the cause of the remainder is not known. That table furnishes V, J and clone size, whereas the DNA furnished D and trimming. The sample includes some 90,000 clones, with over 60% observed a single time. The top ten clonotypes cover approximately 6% of the sample.

The specimen sequenced was PBMCs. The clonotype comes from a female donor in good health and CMV-seronegative. The chain uses TRBV6-5 and TRBJ2-7, and TRBD2 matches 11 of the central bases. This receptor has the CDR3 CASRLAGRGTYEQYF. At the DNA level, the sequence is TGTGCCAGTCGACTAGCGGGGCGGGGAACCTACGAGCAGTACTTC.